This TCR beta chain was captured by sequencing in a study of T cell repertoires in cytomegalovirus infection. Study summary: Public TCR beta signatures were indicative of both CMV infection and a matching HLA type.

With regard to this clonotype: What it binds is unknown.

Findings and limits, study-wide: The response measured ex vivo was dominated by TCR beta clonotypes (HLA-C-restricted and CMV-specific).

The germline V gene has CDR1 LGHDT and CDR2 YNNKEL (reference sequence). The CDR3 is 13 residues long. Trimming shortened V by 1 base and J by 8 bases, and 11 bases separated the two germline ends. TCRdb redid the calling of the reads with MiXCR, one entry per CDR3 protein. The sample holds about 130,000 distinct CDR3 sequences, approximately 9.2% seen once. The rearrangement links TRBV3-1 to TRBJ1-2; D gene ambiguous. Input material: PBMCs. The receptor was derived from a human donor in good health (CMV status not recorded). Some clones in this sample may be carry-over from other donors' samples. CDR3 region: CASSQGSSDGYTF. The CDR3 region has the DNA TGTGCCAGCAGCCAAGGGTCCTCCGACGGCTACACCTTC.